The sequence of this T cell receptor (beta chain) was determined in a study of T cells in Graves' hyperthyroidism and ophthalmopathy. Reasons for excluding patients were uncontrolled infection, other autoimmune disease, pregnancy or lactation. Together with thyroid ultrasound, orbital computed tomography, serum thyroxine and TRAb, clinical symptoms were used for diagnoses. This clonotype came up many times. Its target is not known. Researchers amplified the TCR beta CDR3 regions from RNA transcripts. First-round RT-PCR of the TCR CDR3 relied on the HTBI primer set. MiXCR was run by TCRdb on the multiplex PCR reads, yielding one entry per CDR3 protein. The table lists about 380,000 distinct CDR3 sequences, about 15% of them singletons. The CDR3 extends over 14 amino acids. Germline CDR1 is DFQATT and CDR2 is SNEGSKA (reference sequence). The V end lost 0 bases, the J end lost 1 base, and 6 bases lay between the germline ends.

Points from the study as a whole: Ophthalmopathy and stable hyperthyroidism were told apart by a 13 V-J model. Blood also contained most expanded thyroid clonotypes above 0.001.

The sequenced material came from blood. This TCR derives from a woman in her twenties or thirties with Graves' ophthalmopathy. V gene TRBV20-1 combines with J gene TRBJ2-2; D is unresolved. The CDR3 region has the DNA TGCAGTGCTAGAGATCGCCGGAACACCGGGGAGCTGTTTTTT. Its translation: CSARDRRNTGELFF.